This T cell receptor (beta chain) was identified in a study of spatial heterogeneity in lung cancer (dated by TCRdb to the late 2010s). At the level of the whole study: Donors were over 60 patients with early-stage, untreated non-small cell lung cancer from the lung TRACERx cohort. Follow-up PBMC samples were sequenced whenever available, with the median time to follow-up being 2 to 3 years after resection. More beta-chain than alpha-chain transcripts were consistently detected, likely reflecting higher beta-chain transcript abundance. In the raw uncorrected reads, each unique combination of TCR and UMI appeared on average more than ten times. TCR alpha and beta repertoires were quantitatively compared across multiple tumor regions, matched nontumor lung and blood in non-small cell lung cancer. Nonsynonymous mutation counts, determined by whole-exome sequencing of tumor tissue, were related to features of the TCR repertoire. Both alpha and beta chains were TCR-sequenced in approximately 200 tumor regions, about 64 matched nontumor lung samples and around 54 PBMC samples obtained at surgery.

Findings and caveats that apply to the study as a whole: Additional single-cell paired TCR alpha and beta sequencing was considered necessary to confirm, at a functional level, the hypothesis that regional TCRs recognize regional mutations. Comparisons of baseline and follow-up blood repertoires included only 15 or so patients. Ubiquitous expanded tumor TCRs were detected in blood more often at tumor resection than at routine follow-up.

Inclusive of the bounding cysteine and phenylalanine, the CDR3 is 19 residues long. Only CDR3 DNA is held: 57 bases, read in frame from base 1. V is clipped by 5 bases and J by 0 bases, and the sequence between their germline boundaries is 20 bases long. CDR1 MDHEN and CDR2 SYDVKM are derived from the germline V gene. As regards this clonotype: This clone's antigen is unknown. Per-base qualities were not stored, and no clone one base away is much larger.

The library was produced with 5' RACE. Sequencing instrument: NextSeq 500. In the TCR library protocol, a unique molecular identifier was attached to each TCR cDNA molecule so that PCR and sequencing errors could be corrected. From the authors' description of their analysis: Decombinator tools were used for TCR identification, UMI-based error correction and CDR3 extraction. TCRs above a frequency of 2 per 1,000, corresponding to the top 1% of the tumor frequency distribution, were defined as expanded. Renyi diversity was calculated using the R vegan package after each repertoire was subsampled 100 times to 5,000 TCRs. CDR3 similarity networks were built from amino acid triplet string-kernel similarity, connecting CDR3s with pairwise similarity above 0.82. The public reads were run again by TCRdb, first through fastp at Q25 and then through MiXCR, and only productive beta chains were kept. Rows are unified per CDR3 protein, each entry keeping the most common DNA and genes. Clone size and V and J calls follow TCRdb, not the original study. The sample table holds 110,000 or so distinct CDR3 sequences, of which 10% to 11% were seen once. The ten largest account for roughly a quarter of the sample.

According to the study, the label for this sample's time point signals: blood at routine non-recurrence follow-up after resection. Without any cell sorting, TCR sequencing was performed on whole RNA extracted either from tumor and nontumor lung tissue or from cryopreserved PBMC samples. Patients were selected for TCR sequencing only if sufficient RNA was available from at least two tumor regions. The rearranged segments are TRBV28 and TRBJ2-6, with a weak D call of TRBD2 (6 bases match). This TCR was sampled from a female donor with early-stage non-small cell lung cancer. The source material was PBMCs, sampled at follow-up. The DNA sequence follows: TGTGCCAGCAGTAGCGGCGGGGCAGGGCCAAACTCTGGGGCCAACGTCCTGACTTTC. Translation gives CASSSGGAGPNSGANVLTF.